The present T cell receptor (beta chain) was sequenced within a study of CD8 T cells in Susac syndrome. Sequencing of TCR beta covered CD8+ and CD4+ T cells obtained from blood. Germline V gene sequence: CDR1 MNHEY, CDR2 SVGAGI. The CDR3 sequence is 14 residues long. V lost 6 bases and J lost 6, with 15 bases in between. Reverse transcription used about 0.45 to 1 ug RNA and random hexamers. A multiplex approach, immunoSEQ multiplex PCR, amplified TCR beta CDR3 across 54 Vbeta and 13 Jbeta. TCRdb ran MiXCR on the immunoSEQ multiplex PCR reads and lists one entry per CDR3 protein. The data show about 120,000 distinct CDR3 sequences, 85% to 95% seen once.

The clonotype comes from a human donor in good health. Sequencing input: CD4+ T cells from PBMCs. The chain couples TRBV6-5 to TRBJ1-5, with D perhaps matching TRBD1 (6 bases). The DNA of the CDR3 is TGTGCCAGCAGCCCAAGTACAGGGTTTCAGCCCCAGCATTTT. Encoded protein: CASSPSTGFQPQHF.